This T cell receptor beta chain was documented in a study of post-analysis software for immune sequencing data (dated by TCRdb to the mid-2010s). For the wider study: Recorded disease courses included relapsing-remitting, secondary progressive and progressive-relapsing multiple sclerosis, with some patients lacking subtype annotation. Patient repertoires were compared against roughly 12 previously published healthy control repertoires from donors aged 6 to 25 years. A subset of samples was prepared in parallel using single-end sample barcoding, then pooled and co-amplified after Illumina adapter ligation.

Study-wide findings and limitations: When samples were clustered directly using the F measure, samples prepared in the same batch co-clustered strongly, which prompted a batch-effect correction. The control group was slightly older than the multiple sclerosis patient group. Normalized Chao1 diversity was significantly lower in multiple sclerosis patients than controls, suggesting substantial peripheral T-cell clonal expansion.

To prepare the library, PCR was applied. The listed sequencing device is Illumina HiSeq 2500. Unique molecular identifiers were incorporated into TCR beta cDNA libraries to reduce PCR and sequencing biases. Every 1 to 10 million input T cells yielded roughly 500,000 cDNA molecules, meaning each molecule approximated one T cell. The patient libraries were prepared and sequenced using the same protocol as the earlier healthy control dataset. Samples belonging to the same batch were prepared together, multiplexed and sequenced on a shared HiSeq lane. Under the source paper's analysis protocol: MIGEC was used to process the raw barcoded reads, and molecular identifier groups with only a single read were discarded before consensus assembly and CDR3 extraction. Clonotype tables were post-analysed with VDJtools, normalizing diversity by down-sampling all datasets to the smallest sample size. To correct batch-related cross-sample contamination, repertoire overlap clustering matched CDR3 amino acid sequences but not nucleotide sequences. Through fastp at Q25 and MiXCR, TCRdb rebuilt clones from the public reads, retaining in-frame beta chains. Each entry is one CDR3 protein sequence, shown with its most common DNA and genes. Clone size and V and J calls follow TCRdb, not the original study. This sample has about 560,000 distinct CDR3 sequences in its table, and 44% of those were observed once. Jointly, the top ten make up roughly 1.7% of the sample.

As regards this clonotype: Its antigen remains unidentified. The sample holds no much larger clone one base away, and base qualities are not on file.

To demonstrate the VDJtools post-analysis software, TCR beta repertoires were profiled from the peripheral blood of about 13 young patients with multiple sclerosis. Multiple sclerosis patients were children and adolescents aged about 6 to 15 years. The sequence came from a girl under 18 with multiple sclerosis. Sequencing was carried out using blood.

The CDR3 protein is CSARDVWNSPLHF. The DNA sequence is given as TGCAGTGCTAGGGACGTTTGGAATTCACCCCTCCACTTT. The rearrangement combines TRBV20-1 with TRBJ1-6, with the D gene uncertain. The germline V gene encodes CDR1 DFQATT and CDR2 SNEGSKA (reference sequence). The V end loses 3 bases and the J end loses 7 bases, and a stretch of 10 bases separates them. There are 13 amino acids in the CDR3, from cysteine to phenylalanine inclusive. The kept DNA is CDR3 alone, 39 bases in frame from the first base.